This is a list of T cell receptor beta chains from one sample in a study of shared clonotypes between healthy human individuals. Profiling relied on immunoSEQ multiplex PCR, and the TCRdb table lists in-frame clones only, not all of them. The sample includes about 550,000 clones, 95% of them seen just once. What was sequenced was naive CD8+ T cells sorted from blood. These receptors were obtained from a young woman in good health. The CDR3 runs from the conserved cysteine through the conserved F or W. A D gene is named only where the DNA matches it firmly. Clone sizes are given selectively: once, few, many, or a class where the clone is expanded.

v_gene: TRBV19
abundance: NA
j_gene: TRBJ1-5
d_gene: NA
CDR3nt: TGTGCCAGTAGTACCCCGGCAGGGGCTATCAATCAGCCCCAGCATTTT
CDR3aa: CASSTPAGAINQPQHF

v_gene: TRBV11-2
abundance: NA
j_gene: TRBJ2-1
d_gene: NA
CDR3nt: TGTGCCAGCAGCGTTCGGGGCAGGCCCCATCTGGATGAGCAGTTCTTC
CDR3aa: CASSVRGRPHLDEQFF

v_gene: TRBV7-9
abundance: NA
j_gene: TRBJ2-3
d_gene: NA
CDR3nt: TGTGCCAGCAGCCCTCGGCCGCCCGCAGATACGCAGTATTTT
CDR3aa: CASSPRPPADTQYF

v_gene: TRBV23-1
abundance: NA
j_gene: TRBJ2-2
d_gene: NA
CDR3nt: TGCGCCAGCAGTCAATCTCATGGGTGGACCGGGGAGCTGTTTTTT
CDR3aa: CASSQSHGWTGELFF

v_gene: TRBV6-6
abundance: NA
j_gene: TRBJ2-3
d_gene: TRBD2
CDR3nt: TGTGCCAGCAGTTACGGGCTAGCGGGAGCCTGGGATACGCAGTATTTT
CDR3aa: CASSYGLAGAWDTQYF

v_gene: TRBV5-5
abundance: NA
j_gene: TRBJ2-1
d_gene: TRBD1
CDR3nt: TGTGCCAGCAGCCCAGGGCCCGGGACAGGGTTCTACAATGAGCAGTTCTTC
CDR3aa: CASSPGPGTGFYNEQFF

v_gene: TRBV10-1
abundance: NA
j_gene: TRBJ2-1
d_gene: TRBD2
CDR3nt: TGCGCCAGCAGTGTCACTAGCGGGAGCGGGAATGAGCAGTTCTTC
CDR3aa: CASSVTSGSGNEQFF

v_gene: TRBV2
abundance: NA
j_gene: TRBJ1-3
d_gene: NA
CDR3nt: TGTGCCAGCAGCGGACAGAACTCTGGAAACACCATATATTTT
CDR3aa: CASSGQNSGNTIYF

v_gene: TRBV5-4
abundance: NA
j_gene: TRBJ1-1
d_gene: TRBD1
CDR3nt: TGTGCCAGCAGCTTTGCAGGGGGCCTAATCACTGAAGCTTTCTTT
CDR3aa: CASSFAGGLITEAFF

v_gene: TRBV27
abundance: NA
j_gene: TRBJ1-1
d_gene: NA
CDR3nt: TGTGCCAGCAGTTTATTTGGTCAGGGATCTGAAGCTTTCTTT
CDR3aa: CASSLFGQGSEAFF

v_gene: TRBV19
abundance: once
j_gene: TRBJ1-3
d_gene: TRBD1
CDR3nt: TGTGCCAGTAGTTTCGCCGACAGGGGAACTGGAAACACCATATATTTT
CDR3aa: CASSFADRGTGNTIYF

v_gene: TRBV28
abundance: NA
j_gene: TRBJ2-7
d_gene: NA
CDR3nt: TGTGCCAGCAGAGATGGGGGTTCCTACGAGCAGTACTTC
CDR3aa: CASRDGGSYEQYF

v_gene: TRBV14
abundance: NA
j_gene: TRBJ2-3
d_gene: NA
CDR3nt: TGTGCCAGCAGCCAAGAACAGACAGCCACAGATACGCAGTATTTT
CDR3aa: CASSQEQTATDTQYF

v_gene: TRBV28
abundance: NA
j_gene: TRBJ2-3
d_gene: TRBD1
CDR3nt: TGTGCCAGCAGTTCACGACAGGGGGGTACAGATACGCAGTATTTT
CDR3aa: CASSSRQGGTDTQYF

v_gene: TRBV19
abundance: NA
j_gene: TRBJ2-1
d_gene: NA
CDR3nt: TGTGCCAGTAGTATTTCACCGAATCTGAACAATGAGCAGTTCTTC
CDR3aa: CASSISPNLNNEQFF

v_gene: TRBV7-9
abundance: once
j_gene: TRBJ2-2
d_gene: TRBD2
CDR3nt: TGTGCCAGCAGCTATGGGGCGGGAGCGGGAACCGGGGAGCTGTTTTTT
CDR3aa: CASSYGAGAGTGELFF

v_gene: TRBV27
abundance: NA
j_gene: TRBJ2-3
d_gene: NA
CDR3nt: TGTGCCAGCAGCCATGGGGATACGCAGTATTTT
CDR3aa: CASSHGDTQYF

v_gene: TRBV28
abundance: NA
j_gene: TRBJ2-3
d_gene: NA
CDR3nt: TGTGCCAGCGCCCCGGGGACATCCCTAGGCGATACGCAGTATTTT
CDR3aa: CASAPGTSLGDTQYF

v_gene: TRBV2
abundance: NA
j_gene: TRBJ2-1
d_gene: TRBD2
CDR3nt: TGTGCCAGACAACGGACTAGCGGCTACAATGAGCAGTTCTTC
CDR3aa: CARQRTSGYNEQFF

v_gene: TRBV6-1
abundance: NA
j_gene: TRBJ1-2
d_gene: NA
CDR3nt: TGTGCCAGCAGTGAATGGAGTTGGGGACGGGCGAACGGCTACACCTTC
CDR3aa: CASSEWSWGRANGYTF

v_gene: TRBV4-1
abundance: NA
j_gene: TRBJ2-7
d_gene: TRBD2
CDR3nt: TGCGCCAGCAGCCAGGGACTAGCGGCCTCCTACGAGCAGTACTTC
CDR3aa: CASSQGLAASYEQYF

v_gene: TRBV10-2
abundance: NA
j_gene: TRBJ1-5
d_gene: TRBD1
CDR3nt: TGCGCCAGCAGTGAATCAGGGGGCTCTCAGCCCCAGCATTTT
CDR3aa: CASSESGGSQPQHF

v_gene: TRBV23-1
abundance: NA
j_gene: TRBJ2-7
d_gene: TRBD1
CDR3nt: TGCGCCAGCAGTCAATCGGCAGGGGGCTGCGAGCAGTACTTC
CDR3aa: CASSQSAGGCEQYF

v_gene: TRBV4-1
abundance: NA
j_gene: TRBJ2-1
d_gene: NA
CDR3nt: TGCGCCAGCAGCCAAGCCCCCGGACAGTACAATGAGCAGTTCTTC
CDR3aa: CASSQAPGQYNEQFF

v_gene: TRBV19
abundance: NA
j_gene: TRBJ2-4
d_gene: NA
CDR3nt: TGTGCCAGTAGTACAACTCCCTCCCCCAAAAACATTCAGTACTTC
CDR3aa: CASSTTPSPKNIQYF

v_gene: TRBV16
abundance: NA
j_gene: TRBJ1-5
d_gene: NA
CDR3nt: TGTGCCAGCAGCCAAGGGGACACCCTGTGGCCCCAGCATTTT
CDR3aa: CASSQGDTLWPQHF